This T cell receptor beta chain comes out of a study of cytomegalovirus exposure and HLA in healthy donors. The PCR had 60 Vbeta and 13 Jbeta primers. Methods used by the authors: A later analysis counted tens of millions of unique TCR beta chains, about 10 million shared. TCRdb's copy holds only in-frame clones and misses some; the assay was immunoSEQ multiplex PCR. V and J calls and clone size follow that table, whereas D and trimming were derived from the DNA. Of about 220,000 clones listed, approximately 68% are singletons. Germline CDR1 reads SGHDN; CDR2 reads FVKESK. Trimming took 5 bases from V and 1 from J; bases not matched to a gene: 4. This CDR3 has 15 amino acids.

The chain uses TRBV14 and TRBJ2-7, with 11 bases matching TRBD2. The sequenced material came from PBMCs. The clonotype was recovered from a woman aged 25 to 39 in good health and CMV-seronegative. This chain's CDR3 is CASSARLAGSYEQYF. The CDR3 nucleotides read TGTGCCAGCAGCGCTCGACTAGCGGGATCCTACGAGCAGTACTTC.